This T cell receptor beta chain was documented in a study of T-cell memory formation after mild COVID-19. The wider study: TCR clusters showed largely donor specificity.

In this sample, this clonotype turned up a few times. What it binds is not known. TCRalpha and TCRbeta libraries used 5'RACE with constant-segment primers and UMIs. MiXCR was run by TCRdb on the 5' RACE reads, yielding one entry per CDR3 protein. The table lists about 110,000 distinct CDR3 sequences, roughly a sixth of them singletons. This CDR3 region has 14 residues. The ends were cut back, 5 bases at V and 4 bases at J, with 11 bases in the middle. Whole-study results and caveats: Clones contracting day 15 to 85 were balanced CD4/CD8; later expanders leaned CD4+. CD4+ contracting clones were found mainly in CM and EM, and CD8+ ones in EMRA.

The TCR was taken from a man between 18 and 35 years old who had mild COVID-19 (a few samples of this study predate the infection). Cell type and time point are not known. V usage is TRBV12-3 or TRBV12-4 and J usage is TRBJ2-2, with a weak D call TRBD1 (6 bases). Sequencing was done on a sample of PBMCs or a T cell subset sorted from them (not recorded which). CDR3 bases: TGTGCCAGCAGTGCAGGGGAGACCACCGGGGAGCTGTTTTTT. Translation gives CASSAGETTGELFF.